What follows is one TCR beta chain and its context. CDR3 length equals 15 residues. Germline CDR1 reads KGHSH; CDR2 reads LQKENI. The germline V and J ends were trimmed by 2 bases and 1 base, with 12 bases remaining between them. Recruitment covered fewer than 25 US areas and drew participants whose ages spanned about 18 to 90 years. Participant-given clinical history determined each cohort assignment. The sample comes from a study of blood T cell repertoires in COVID-19. The protocol was immunoSEQ multiplex PCR, while the TCRdb copy is restricted to in-frame clones and leaves out a portion. The sample consists of 200,000 to 250,000 clones, 81% of them appearing once.

What was sequenced was PBMCs or T cells enriched from blood (not recorded which). This clonotype was sampled from a woman aged 45-65 years with acute COVID-19. The rearrangement links TRBV18 to TRBJ2-7; the D gene is possibly TRBD1 (6 bases). The CDR3 coding sequence is TGTGCCAGCTCACCAGTACAAGGGGGATCCTACGAGCAGTACTTC. It translates to CASSPVQGGSYEQYF.